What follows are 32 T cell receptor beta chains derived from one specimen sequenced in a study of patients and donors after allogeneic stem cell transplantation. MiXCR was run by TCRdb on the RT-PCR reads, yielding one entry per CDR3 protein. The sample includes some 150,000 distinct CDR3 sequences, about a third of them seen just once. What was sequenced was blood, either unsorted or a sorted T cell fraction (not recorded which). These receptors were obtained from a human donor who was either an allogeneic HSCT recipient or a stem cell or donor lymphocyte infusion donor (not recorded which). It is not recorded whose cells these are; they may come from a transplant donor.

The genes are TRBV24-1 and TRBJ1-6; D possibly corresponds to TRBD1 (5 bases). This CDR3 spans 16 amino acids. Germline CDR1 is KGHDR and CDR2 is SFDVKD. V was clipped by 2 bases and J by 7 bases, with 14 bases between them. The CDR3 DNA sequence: TGTGCCACCAGTGATTCCCTGGCAGGGCACAATTCACCCCTCCACTTT. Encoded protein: CATSDSLAGHNSPLHF.

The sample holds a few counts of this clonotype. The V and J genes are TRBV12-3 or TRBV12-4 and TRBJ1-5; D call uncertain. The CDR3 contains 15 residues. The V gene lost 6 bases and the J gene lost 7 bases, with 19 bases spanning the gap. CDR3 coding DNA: TGTGCCAGCAGGGCTGACGGCGCTGCGAACCAGCCCCAGCATTTT. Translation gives CASRADGAANQPQHF.

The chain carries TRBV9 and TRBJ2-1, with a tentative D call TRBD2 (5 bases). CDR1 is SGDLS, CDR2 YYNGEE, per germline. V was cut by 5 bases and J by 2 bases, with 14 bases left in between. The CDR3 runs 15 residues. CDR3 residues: CASSTYGVAYNEQFF. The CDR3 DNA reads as TGTGCCAGCAGTACCTACGGGGTAGCCTACAATGAGCAGTTCTTC.

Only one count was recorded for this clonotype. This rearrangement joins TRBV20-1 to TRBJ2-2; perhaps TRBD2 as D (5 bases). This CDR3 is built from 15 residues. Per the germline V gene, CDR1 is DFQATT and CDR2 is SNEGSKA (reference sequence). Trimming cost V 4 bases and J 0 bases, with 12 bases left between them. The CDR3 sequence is CSANERIANTGELFF. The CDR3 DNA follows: TGCAGTGCTAACGAGCGGATCGCGAACACCGGGGAGCTGTTTTTT.

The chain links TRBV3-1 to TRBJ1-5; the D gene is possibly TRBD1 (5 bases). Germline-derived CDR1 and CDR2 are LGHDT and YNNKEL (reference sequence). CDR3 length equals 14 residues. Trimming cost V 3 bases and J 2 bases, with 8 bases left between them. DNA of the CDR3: TGTGCCAGCAGCCAGAGGGGCGGCAATCAGCCCCAGCATTTT. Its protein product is CASSQRGGNQPQHF.

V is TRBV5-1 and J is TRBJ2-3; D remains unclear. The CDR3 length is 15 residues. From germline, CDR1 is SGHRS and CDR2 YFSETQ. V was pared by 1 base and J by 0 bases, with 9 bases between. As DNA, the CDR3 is TGCGCCAGCAGCTTGCGAGGCCCTAGCACAGATACGCAGTATTTT. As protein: CASSLRGPSTDTQYF.

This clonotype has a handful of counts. Here the CDR3 DNA reads TGCGCCAGCAGCGGGGACAGGATCTACGAGCAGTACTTC. It encodes CASSGDRIYEQYF. This chain uses TRBV5-1 with TRBJ2-7, with 8 positions matching TRBD1. Germline assignment: CDR1 SGHRS and CDR2 YFSETQ. The CDR3 loop spans 13 amino acids. V dropped 4 bases and J dropped 3; count of bases not matched to a gene: 3.

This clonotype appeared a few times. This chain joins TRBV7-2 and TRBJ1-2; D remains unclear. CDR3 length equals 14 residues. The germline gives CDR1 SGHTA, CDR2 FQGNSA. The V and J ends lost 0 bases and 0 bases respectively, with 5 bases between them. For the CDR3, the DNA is TGTGCCAGCAGCTTAGCCAGGTCTAACTATGGCTACACCTTC. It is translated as CASSLARSNYGYTF. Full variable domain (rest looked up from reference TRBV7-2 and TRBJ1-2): GAGVSQSPSNKVTEKGKDVELRCDPISGHTALYWYRQSLGQGLEFLIYFQGNSAPDKSGLPSDRFSAERTGGSVSTLTIQRTQQEDSAVYLCASSLARSNYGYTFGSGTRLTVV.

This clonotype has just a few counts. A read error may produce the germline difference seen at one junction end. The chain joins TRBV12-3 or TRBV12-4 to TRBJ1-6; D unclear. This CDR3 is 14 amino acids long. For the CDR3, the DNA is TGTGCCAGCAGTTTGCAAGGTTATAGTTCACCCCTCCACTTT. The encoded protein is CASSLQGYSSPLHF.

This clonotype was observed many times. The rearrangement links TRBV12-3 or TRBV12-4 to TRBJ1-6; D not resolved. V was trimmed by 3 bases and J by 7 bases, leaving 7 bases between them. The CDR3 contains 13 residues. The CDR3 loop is CASSLGGNSPLHF. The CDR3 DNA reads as TGTGCCAGCAGTTTGGGAGGGAATTCACCCCTCCACTTT.

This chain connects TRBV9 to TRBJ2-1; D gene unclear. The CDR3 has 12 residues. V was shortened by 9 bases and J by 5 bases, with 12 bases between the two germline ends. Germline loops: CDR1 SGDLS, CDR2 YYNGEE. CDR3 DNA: TGTGCCACCCGGGCCCTAGACAATGAGCAGTTCTTC. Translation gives CATRALDNEQFF. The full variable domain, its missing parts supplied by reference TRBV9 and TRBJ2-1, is DSGVTQTPKHLITATGQRVTLRCSPRSGDLSVYWYQQSLDQGLQFLIQYYNGEERAKGNILERFSAQQFPDLHSELNLSSLELGDSALYFCATRALDNEQFFGPGTRLTVL.

The DNA of the CDR3 is TGTGCCAGCAGCCCGGTCGCAGGGCCCAATGAAAAACTGTTTTTT. Protein: CASSPVAGPNEKLFF. The chain couples TRBV5-6 to TRBJ1-4; the D gene is possibly TRBD1 (5 bases). V was trimmed by 4 bases and J by 5 bases, leaving 15 bases between them. Germline lookup yields CDR1 SGHDT and CDR2 YYEEEE. This CDR3 has 15 amino acids. Full variable domain (rest looked up from reference TRBV5-6 and TRBJ1-4): DAGVTQSPTHLIKTRGQQVTLRCSPKSGHDTVSWYQQALGQGPQFIFQYYEEEERQRGNFPDRFSGHQFPNYSSELNVNALLLGDSALYLCASSPVAGPNEKLFFGSGTQLSVL.

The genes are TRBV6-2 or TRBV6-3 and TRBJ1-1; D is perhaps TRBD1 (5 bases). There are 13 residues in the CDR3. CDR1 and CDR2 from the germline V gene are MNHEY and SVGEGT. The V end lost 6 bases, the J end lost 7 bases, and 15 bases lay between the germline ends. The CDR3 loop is CASSPSRVGEAFF. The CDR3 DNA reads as TGTGCCAGCAGCCCATCCAGGGTGGGTGAAGCTTTCTTT.

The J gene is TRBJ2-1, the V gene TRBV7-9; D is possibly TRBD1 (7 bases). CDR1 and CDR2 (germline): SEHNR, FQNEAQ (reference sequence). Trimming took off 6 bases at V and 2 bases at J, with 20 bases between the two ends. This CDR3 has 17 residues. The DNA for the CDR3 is TGTGCCAGCAGTCCATTAGGGCGCGGGACAGCCTACAATGAGCAGTTCTTC. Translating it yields CASSPLGRGTAYNEQFF.

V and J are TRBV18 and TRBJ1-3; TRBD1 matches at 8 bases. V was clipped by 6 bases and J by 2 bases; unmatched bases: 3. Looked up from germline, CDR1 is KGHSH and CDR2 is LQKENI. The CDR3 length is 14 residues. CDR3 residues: CASSEQGAGNTIYF. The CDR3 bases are TGTGCCAGCTCGGAACAGGGGGCTGGAAACACCATATATTTT.

The CDR3 sequence: CASSPLEGPPGELFF. The CDR3 nucleotides read TGTGCCAGCAGCCCTCTTGAGGGTCCACCCGGGGAGCTGTTTTTT. The chain couples TRBV3-1 to TRBJ2-2; weak D call: TRBD2 (5 bases). The CDR3 extends over 15 amino acids. Germline V gene lookup returns CDR1 LGHDT and CDR2 YNNKEL (reference sequence). Trimming left V 4 bases short and J 6 bases short, with 15 bases between.

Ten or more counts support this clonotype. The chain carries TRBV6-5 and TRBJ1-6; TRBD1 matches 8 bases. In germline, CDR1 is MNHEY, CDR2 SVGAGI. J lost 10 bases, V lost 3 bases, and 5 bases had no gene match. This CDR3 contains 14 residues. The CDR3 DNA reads TGTGCCAGCAGTTATTCCGGACAGGGCTCACCCCTCCACTTT. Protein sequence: CASSYSGQGSPLHF.

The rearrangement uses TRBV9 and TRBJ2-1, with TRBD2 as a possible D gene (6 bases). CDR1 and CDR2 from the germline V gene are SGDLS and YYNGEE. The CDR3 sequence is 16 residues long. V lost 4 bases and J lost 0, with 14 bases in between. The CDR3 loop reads CASSPRYGSSYNEQFF. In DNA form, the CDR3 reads TGTGCCAGCAGCCCCAGGTACGGGAGCTCCTACAATGAGCAGTTCTTC. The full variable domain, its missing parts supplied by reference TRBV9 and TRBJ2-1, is DSGVTQTPKHLITATGQRVTLRCSPRSGDLSVYWYQQSLDQGLQFLIQYYNGEERAKGNILERFSAQQFPDLHSELNLSSLELGDSALYFCASSPRYGSSYNEQFFGPGTRLTVL.

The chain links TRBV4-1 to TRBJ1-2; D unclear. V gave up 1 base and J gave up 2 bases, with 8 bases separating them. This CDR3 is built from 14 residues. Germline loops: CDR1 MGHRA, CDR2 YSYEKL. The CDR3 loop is CASSQGRRNYGYTF. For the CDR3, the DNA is TGCGCCAGCAGCCAAGGGCGGAGAAACTATGGCTACACCTTC.

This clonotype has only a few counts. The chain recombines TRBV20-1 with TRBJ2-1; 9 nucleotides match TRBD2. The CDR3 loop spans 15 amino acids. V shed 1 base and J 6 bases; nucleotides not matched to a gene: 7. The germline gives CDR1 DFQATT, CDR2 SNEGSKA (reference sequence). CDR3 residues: CSARVPSGGPNEQFF. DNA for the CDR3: TGCAGTGCTAGAGTCCCGAGCGGGGGGCCCAATGAGCAGTTCTTC.

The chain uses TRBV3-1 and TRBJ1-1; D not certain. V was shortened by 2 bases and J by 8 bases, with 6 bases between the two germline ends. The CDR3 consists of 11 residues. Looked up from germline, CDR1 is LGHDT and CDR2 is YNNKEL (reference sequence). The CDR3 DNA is TGTGCCAGCAGCCAACCTAAGGAAGCTTTCTTT. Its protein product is CASSQPKEAFF.

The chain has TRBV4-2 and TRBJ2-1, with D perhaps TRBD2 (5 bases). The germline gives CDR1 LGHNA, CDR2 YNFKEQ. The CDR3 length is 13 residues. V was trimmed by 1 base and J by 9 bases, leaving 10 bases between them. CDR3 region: CASSQGTDGEQFF. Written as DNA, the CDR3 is TGTGCCAGCAGCCAAGGGACTGATGGTGAGCAGTTCTTC.

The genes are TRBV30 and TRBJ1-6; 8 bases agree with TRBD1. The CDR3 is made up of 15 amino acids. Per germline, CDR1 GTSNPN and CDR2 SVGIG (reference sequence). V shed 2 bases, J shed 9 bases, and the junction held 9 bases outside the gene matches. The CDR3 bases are TGTGCCTGGAGTACCCAAACAGGGGGAATTTCACCCCTCCACTTT. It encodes CAWSTQTGGISPLHF.

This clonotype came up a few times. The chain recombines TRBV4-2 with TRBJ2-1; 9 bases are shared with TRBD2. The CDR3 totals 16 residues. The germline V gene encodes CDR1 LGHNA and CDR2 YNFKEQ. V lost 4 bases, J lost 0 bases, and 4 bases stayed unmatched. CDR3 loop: CASSPSGDNSYNEQFF. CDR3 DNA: TGTGCCAGCAGCCCTAGCGGGGACAACTCCTACAATGAGCAGTTCTTC.

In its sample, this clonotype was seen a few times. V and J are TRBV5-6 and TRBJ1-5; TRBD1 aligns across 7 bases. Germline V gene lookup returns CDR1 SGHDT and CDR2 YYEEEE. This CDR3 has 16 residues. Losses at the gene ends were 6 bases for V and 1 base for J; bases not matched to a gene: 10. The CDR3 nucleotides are TGTGCCAGCATCCAGCGCAGGGGGTCGAGCAATCAGCCCCAGCATTTT. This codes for CASIQRRGSSNQPQHF. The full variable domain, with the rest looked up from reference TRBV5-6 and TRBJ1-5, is DAGVTQSPTHLIKTRGQQVTLRCSPKSGHDTVSWYQQALGQGPQFIFQYYEEEERQRGNFPDRFSGHQFPNYSSELNVNALLLGDSALYLCASIQRRGSSNQPQHFGDGTRLSIL.

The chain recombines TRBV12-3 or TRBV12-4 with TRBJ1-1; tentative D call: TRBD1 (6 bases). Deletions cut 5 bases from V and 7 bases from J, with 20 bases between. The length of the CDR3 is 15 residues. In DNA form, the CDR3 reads TGTGCCAGCAGTGACAGACGCAGGGGCGCAAGTGAAGCTTTCTTT. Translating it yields CASSDRRRGASEAFF.

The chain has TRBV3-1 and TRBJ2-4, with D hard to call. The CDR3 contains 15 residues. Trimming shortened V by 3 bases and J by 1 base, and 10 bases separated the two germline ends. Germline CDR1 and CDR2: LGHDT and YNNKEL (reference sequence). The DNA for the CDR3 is TGTGCCAGCAGCCAGGAGCGCCAGGCCAAAAACATTCAGTACTTC. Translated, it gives CASSQERQAKNIQYF.

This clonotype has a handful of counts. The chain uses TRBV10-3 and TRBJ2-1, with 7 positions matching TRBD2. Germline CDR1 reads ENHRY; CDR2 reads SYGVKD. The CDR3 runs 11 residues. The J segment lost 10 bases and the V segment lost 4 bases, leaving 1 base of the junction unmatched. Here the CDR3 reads CAISVGGEQFF. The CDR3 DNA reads TGTGCCATCAGTGTGGGGGGGGAGCAGTTCTTC.

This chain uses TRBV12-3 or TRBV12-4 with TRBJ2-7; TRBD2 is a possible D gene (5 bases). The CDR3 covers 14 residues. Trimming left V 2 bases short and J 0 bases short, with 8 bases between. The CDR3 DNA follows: TGTGCCAGCAGTTTAACGGGGAGCTCCTACGAGCAGTACGTC. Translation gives CASSLTGSSYEQYV.

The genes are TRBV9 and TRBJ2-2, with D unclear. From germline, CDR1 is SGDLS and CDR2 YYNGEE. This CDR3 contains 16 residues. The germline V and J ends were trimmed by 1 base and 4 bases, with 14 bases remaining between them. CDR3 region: CASSVFPGMATGELFF. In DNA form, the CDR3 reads TGTGCCAGCAGCGTATTTCCGGGCATGGCCACCGGGGAGCTGTTTTTT. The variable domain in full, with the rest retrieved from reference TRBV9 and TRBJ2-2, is DSGVTQTPKHLITATGQRVTLRCSPRSGDLSVYWYQQSLDQGLQFLIQYYNGEERAKGNILERFSAQQFPDLHSELNLSSLELGDSALYFCASSVFPGMATGELFFGEGSRLTVL.

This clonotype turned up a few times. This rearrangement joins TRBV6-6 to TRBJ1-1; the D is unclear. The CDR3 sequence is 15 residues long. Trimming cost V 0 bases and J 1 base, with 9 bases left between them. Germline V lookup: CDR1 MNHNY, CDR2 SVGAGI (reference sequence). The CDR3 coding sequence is TGTGCCAGCAGTTACTCGAGGGCAGGGAACACTGAAGCTTTCTTT. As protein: CASSYSRAGNTEAFF.

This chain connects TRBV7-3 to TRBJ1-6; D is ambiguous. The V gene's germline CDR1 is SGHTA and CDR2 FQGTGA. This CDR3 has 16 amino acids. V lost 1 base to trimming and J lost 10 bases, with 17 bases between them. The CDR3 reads CASSLNQEGIRSPLHF. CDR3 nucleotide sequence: TGTGCCAGCAGCTTAAATCAGGAGGGAATTAGATCACCCCTCCACTTT.